The entry below describes one T cell receptor (beta chain). The target antigen is unknown. This CDR3 is 14 amino acids long. Germline values: CDR1 WNHNN, CDR2 SYGVQD (reference sequence). V shed 0 bases and J shed 5 bases, with 9 bases lying between them. Only CD45RO-negative cells positively selected for CCR7 counted as naive CD8 cells, so terminally differentiated effector memory CD45RA+ cells were excluded. The data originate from a study of shared clonotypes between healthy human individuals. The study's findings and limits: The study sampled only blood, and tissue repertoires likely differ.

This table comes from immunoSEQ multiplex PCR, and its TCRdb copy is limited to in-frame clones, with some not included. The table records millions of clones, just under 95% of them present only once. Specimen: naive CD8+ T cells sorted from blood. This chain joins TRBV10-1 and TRBJ2-3; no reliable D call. This TCR derives from a man younger than 35 in good health. CDR3 residues: CASSESNSGDTQYF. The DNA of the CDR3 is TGCGCCAGCAGTGAGTCGAACTCAGGAGATACGCAGTATTTT.